Reported below is one T cell receptor beta chain. No antigen is known for it. Base qualities are not provided; no much larger clone lies one nucleotide away. This specimen belongs to a study of blood T cell repertoires in COVID-19 (dated by TCRdb to 2020 to 2021). Looking at the study overall: Samples covering the acute and convalescent phases of COVID-19 were provided by collaborators in the United States, Italy and Spain. The samples were drawn from two sources: the first 160 participants of the ongoing ImmuneRACE study, and fewer than 1,500 subjects contributed by 6 global collaborators. The prospective study material was composed of cDNA or gDNA derived from T cells, B-cell-depleted T cells, or PBMCs. HLA class I and class II types, where available, came from metadata supplied by the sample provider rather than from assay-based typing. A de-identified subject ID, COVID-19 status, age in years and sex were almost always included in the sample metadata. A freely available public database, intended as a resource for researchers studying the immune response to SARS-CoV-2, is where the repertoires were released. Deeply sampled blood TCRbeta repertoires from subjects exposed to, actively infected with, or recovered from COVID-19 were included in the dataset. General conclusions and limits of the study: Clinical and demographic metadata were provided uncurated, with the amount varying by source and participant.

Enrolling through a virtual design, the prospective study's participants ranged in age from about 18 to 89 years and lived across more than 20 United States geographic areas. In the prospective study, participants were assigned to cohorts based on the clinical history participants reported in a screening survey and a study questionnaire. Exposed participants were defined as having been in contact with someone with a PCR-confirmed or clinician-diagnosed COVID-19 case within 2 weeks of study entry. Each participant in the prospective study had whole blood, serum and a nasopharyngeal or oropharyngeal swab collected by mobile phlebotomists. Over a roughly 2-month period, participants in the prospective study had the option of providing additional blood draws and questionnaires. Prospective study blood samples were shipped either frozen or at room temperature before DNA extraction. V loses 7 bases, J loses 4 bases, and the germline ends lie 20 bases apart. CDR1 and CDR2 are drawn from the germline V gene: LGHNT, FRNRAP. The CDR3 starts with the cysteine, ends with the phenylalanine, and has 16 residues. This entry keeps only the CDR3 DNA: 48 bases, framed from base 1.

TCRbeta CDR3 regions were amplified from genomic DNA by means of the immunoSEQ Assay, a bias-controlled multiplex PCR. In the source study's methods: Nucleated cell counts per sample were estimated from amplification of reference gene primers within the assay. Sequence reads were collapsed and filtered to measure the absolute abundance of every unique TCRbeta CDR3 rearrangement. For each sample, productive Simpson clonality was calculated as the square root of Simpson's diversity index over productive rearrangements. TCRdb retrieved this table from immuneACCESS and kept in-frame rearrangements only. Not all clones are present; in checked studies, unresolved V genes account for under half, and no reason is known for the remainder. From that table come the V and J calls and clone size; the DNA was used to work out D and trimming. The sample includes about 370,000 clones, with roughly 92% observed a single time. Roughly 0.9% of the sample lies in the top ten.

The sample taken for sequencing was PBMCs or T cells enriched from blood (not recorded which). This receptor was identified in a woman in her forties who had been exposed to COVID-19. The receptor chain draws on TRBV12-5 and TRBJ2-1; the D segment could be TRBD2, given 6 matching bases. This receptor has the CDR3 CASALRDWPYYNEQFF. Here is the DNA: TGTGCTAGTGCCCTCCGGGACTGGCCTTATTACAATGAGCAGTTCTTC.